The clone carrying this T cell receptor beta chain was counted between two and nine times. Via MiXCR, TCRdb re-called the RT-PCR reads, giving one row per CDR3 protein. This table holds about 680,000 distinct CDR3 sequences, approximately 15% found once. Germline V gives CDR1 MGHRA, CDR2 YSYEKL. Trimming removed 0 bases from V and 8 bases from J; junction bases left unmatched: 22. The CDR3 is 19 residues long. The clonotype comes from a female donor in good health, serving as a healthy control. The sample consisted of memory CD4+ T cells from blood. V is TRBV4-1 and J is TRBJ2-7; 7 positions match TRBD2. For the CDR3, the DNA is TGCGCCAGCAGCCAAGATCAGAGGGGTCAGAGCGGGGTTATCACGAAGCAGTACTTC. Residues: CASSQDQRGQSGVITKQYF.